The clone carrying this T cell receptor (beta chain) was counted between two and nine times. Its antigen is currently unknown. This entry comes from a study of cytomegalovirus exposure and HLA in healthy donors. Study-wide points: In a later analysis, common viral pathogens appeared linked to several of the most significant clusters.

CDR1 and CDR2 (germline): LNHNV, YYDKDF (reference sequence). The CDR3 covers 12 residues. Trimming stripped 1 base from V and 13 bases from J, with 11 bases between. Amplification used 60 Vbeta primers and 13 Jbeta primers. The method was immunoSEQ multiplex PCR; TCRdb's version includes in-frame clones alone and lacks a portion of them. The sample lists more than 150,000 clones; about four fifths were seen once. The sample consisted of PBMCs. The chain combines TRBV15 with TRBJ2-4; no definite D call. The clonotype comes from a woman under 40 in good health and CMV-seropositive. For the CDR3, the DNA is TGTGCCACCAGCAGAGTTTACGGAGACCAGTACTTC. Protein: CATSRVYGDQYF.